This TCR beta chain emerged from a study of cytomegalovirus exposure and HLA in healthy donors. Findings of the study overall: According to a subsequent analysis, TCR clusters identified in the first cohort showed a tendency to co-occur across the approximately 110 validation repertoires.

Germline-derived CDR1 and CDR2 are MNHEY and SVGAGI. There are 15 residues in the CDR3. J lost 4 bases, V lost 6 bases, and 8 bases had no gene match. Assay used: immunoSEQ multiplex PCR; TCRdb lists only in-frame clones, some missing. The table has over 120,000 clones, about 91% seen once. This clone was observed a single time. The antigen is not known. Sequencing was done on a sample of PBMCs. The V gene is TRBV6-5, the J gene TRBJ1-2; 10 bases fit TRBD1. The clonotype originates from a woman in her late teens or twenties in good health and CMV-seropositive. The CDR3 nucleotides are TGTGCCAGCAGGGTAGGGACAGGGGAATCCTATGGCTACACCTTC. Its translation: CASRVGTGESYGYTF.